The clone carrying this TCR beta chain was counted many times. Its antigen is currently unknown. The entry originates in a study of T cells after yellow fever vaccination. The TCR cDNA carried a universal primer site and UMIs from 5'RACE template switching. TCRdb fed the 5' RACE reads into MiXCR, producing one record per CDR3 protein. Of about 69,000 distinct CDR3 sequences in the sample, approximately 6.2% were seen once. Overall study results and limits: Post-booster reappearance was seen for most primary-vaccination clones (around 97% CD4, roughly 91% CD8). The secondary response peaked faster, at day 5 versus 15, but was weaker. Researchers cautioned that FACS-sorted repertoires could harbor abundant clonotypes contaminating from the bulk population.

V was trimmed by 8 bases and J by 6 bases, leaving 14 bases between them. The CDR3 spans 13 residues. The sequence was obtained from a young man who received the YFV17D yellow fever vaccine. Source: CD4+ T cells sorted from PBMCs, taken less than 16 days after the first yellow fever vaccination. The rearrangement uses TRBV12-3 or TRBV12-4 and TRBJ1-5; D gene unclear. CDR3 residues: CASWSQDGQPQHF. For the CDR3, the DNA is TGTGCCAGCTGGAGTCAGGACGGTCAGCCCCAGCATTTT.